This record concerns one T cell receptor (beta chain) sequence. The source of the sample is a study of blood T cell repertoires in COVID-19. Overall study context: Acute-phase and convalescent COVID-19 samples originated in the United States, Italy and Spain. Sources were T cells, B-cell-depleted T cells, or PBMCs; the material itself was cDNA or gDNA.

CDR1 and CDR2 from the germline V gene are MNHEY and SVGAGI. V was pared by 2 bases and J by 1 base, with 12 bases between. The CDR3 is made up of 16 amino acids. TCRdb's table, derived via immunoSEQ multiplex PCR, lists solely in-frame clones and lacks some. The repertoire holds roughly 320,000 clones, around 87% seen once, with over 1% in the top ten. Sequenced material: peripheral blood. The source of this sequence is a man in his sixties or seventies with acute or convalescent COVID-19. The V gene is TRBV6-5, the J gene TRBJ1-3; D uncertain. The DNA of the CDR3 is TGTGCCAGCAGTTACAGTAGCTGGCAATCTGGAAACACCATATATTTT. This codes for CASSYSSWQSGNTIYF.